Below are 32 T cell receptor beta chains sequenced from a single sample in a study of regulatory T cells in long-lasting Graves disease. Documented time point: newly diagnosed GD, antithyroid drugs for less than 3 months. PBMC-derived RNA was used for the TCR library. With iRepertoire HTBI primers and Arm-PCR of CDR3 regions, TCR beta libraries were built. TCRdb used MiXCR to reprocess the multiplex PCR reads, holding one entry per CDR3 protein. The data contain roughly 500,000 distinct CDR3 sequences, 14% of them singletons. The same sample was also used in a study of T cells in Graves' hyperthyroidism and ophthalmopathy.

This material consisted of peripheral blood mononuclear cells (PBMCs), taken at new diagnosis, from a patient treated with antithyroid drugs. These receptors all stem from a woman in her forties or fifties with Graves disease.

This clonotype came up many times. CDR3 DNA sequence: TGTGCCAGCAGTGCGGAACGGTATGGCTACACCTTC. It is translated as CASSAERYGYTF. The genes are TRBV2 and TRBJ1-2; D ambiguous. V dropped 4 bases and J dropped 5 bases, with 8 bases sitting between them. CDR3 length: 12 amino acids. Germline V lookup: CDR1 SNHLY, CDR2 FYNNEI.

There are a few counts of this clonotype. The chain employs TRBV29-1 and TRBJ2-5; D is undetermined. The V gene's germline CDR1 is SQVTM and CDR2 ANQGSEA. V lost 3 bases to trimming and J lost 2 bases, with 10 bases between them. This CDR3 is built from 13 residues. In DNA, the CDR3 is TGCAGCGTTGAGTGGGGTTTACAAGAGACCCAGTACTTC. Translated: CSVEWGLQETQYF.

Remarks on this clonotype: This may be a read error: a much more frequent sequence differs by one nucleotide. The chain couples TRBV7-3 to TRBJ1-4; 11 bases agree with TRBD1. V lost 5 bases, J lost 7 bases, and 18 bases stayed unmatched. CDR3 length: 19 amino acids. Germline-derived CDR1 and CDR2 are SGHTA and FQGTGA. CDR3 amino acids: CASSLPERTGGISFEKLFF. The CDR3 DNA reads TGTGCCAGCAGCCTCCCCGAACGGACAGGGGGCATCAGTTTTGAAAAACTGTTTTTT.

This clonotype was observed at least ten times. V gene TRBV30 combines with J gene TRBJ2-5; 8 nucleotides match TRBD2. V lost 8 bases, J lost 4 bases, and 3 bases stayed unmatched. Germline V gene lookup returns CDR1 GTSNPN and CDR2 SVGIG (reference sequence). The CDR3 runs 11 residues. The CDR3 loop reads CALSGGETQYF. The CDR3 region has the DNA TGTGCCCTCAGCGGGGGAGAGACCCAGTACTTC.

Comments on this clonotype: With a much larger clone just one base away, this may be a read error. The J gene is TRBJ2-2, the V gene TRBV28, with 8 bases identical to TRBD2. Unmatched junction bases numbered 10, after V lost 8 bases and J lost 2 bases. Looked up from germline, CDR1 is MDHEN and CDR2 is SYDVKM. The CDR3 contains 16 residues. The CDR3 region is CASGLHLAGNTGELFF. The CDR3 DNA follows: TGTGCCAGCGGTCTGCACCTAGCGGGTAACACCGGGGAGCTGTTTTTT.

As for this clonotype: A read error may produce the germline difference seen at one junction end. This rearrangement joins TRBV30 to TRBJ2-3; D is unresolved. The CDR3 spans 15 residues. CDR1 and CDR2 (germline): GTSNPN, SVGIG (reference sequence). The DNA for the CDR3 is TGTGCCTGTACCACGGGTAGTGGCTACACAGATACGCGGTATTTT. Amino acid sequence: CACTTGSGYTDTRYF.

This clonotype was detected only a few times. This rearrangement joins TRBV7-8 to TRBJ2-7, with 9 nucleotides matching TRBD2. V was clipped by 10 bases and J by 3 bases; unmatched bases: 13. The CDR3 runs to 15 residues. CDR1 and CDR2 from the germline V gene are SGHVS and FQNEAQ. This CDR3 is CATTPRASGVYEQYF. The DNA for the CDR3 is TGTGCCACCACCCCCCGGGCTAGCGGGGTCTACGAGCAGTACTTC.

This clonotype was counted a few times. The V gene is TRBV12-5, the J gene TRBJ2-1, with 7 bases that match TRBD2. This CDR3 spans 17 amino acids. Trimming cost V 5 bases and J 0 bases; bases outside gene matches: 10. Germline V lookup: CDR1 LGHNT, CDR2 FRNRAP. The CDR3 nucleotides read TGTGCTAGTGGTCAAGGGATGAGCGGGAACTCCTACAATGAGCAGTTCTTC. Its translation: CASGQGMSGNSYNEQFF.

Ten or more counts support this clonotype. This sequence joins TRBV7-9 and TRBJ2-7, with TRBD2 as a possible D gene (6 bases). Germline V lookup: CDR1 SEHNR, CDR2 FQNEAQ (reference sequence). Trimming shortened V by 5 bases and J by 1 base, and 21 bases separated the two germline ends. The CDR3 is 17 amino acids. CDR3 bases: TGTGCCAGCAGCCCTTGGGCCAGGGATGGAGGGTCCTACGAGCAGTACTTC. It translates to CASSPWARDGGSYEQYF.

This clonotype turned up a few times. V and J are TRBV19 and TRBJ2-7; 7 bases are a match to TRBD1. The V and J ends lost 5 bases and 4 bases, in that order; junction bases with no gene match: 11. From germline, CDR1 is LNHDA and CDR2 SQIVND (reference sequence). CDR3 size: 15 residues. CDR3 sequence reads: CASSPTRDSIYEQYF. The CDR3 nucleotides read TGTGCCAGTAGTCCCACCCGGGACAGTATTTACGAGCAGTACTTC. The whole variable domain, filled in from reference TRBV19 and TRBJ2-7, reads DGGITQSPKYLFRKEGQNVTLSCEQNLNHDAMYWYRQDPGQGLRLIYYSQIVNDFQKGDIAEGYSVSREKKESFPLTVTSAQKNPTAFYLCASSPTRDSIYEQYFGPGTRLTVT.

This clonotype has only a few counts. One junction end does not reproduce the germline sequence, and a read error may be involved. This chain joins TRBV7-9 and TRBJ2-1; D possibly corresponds to TRBD2 (5 bases). The DNA end favors TRBJ2-5, so the J call may be wrong. CDR3 length: 15 residues. Germline assignment: CDR1 SEHNR and CDR2 FQNEAQ (reference sequence). CDR3 in DNA: TGTGCCGGCAGCTTAGTCGAGGGATTGCAAGAGACCCAGTACTTC. Translated, it gives CAGSLVEGLQETQYF.

Regarding this clonotype: The junction does not match germline at one end; this may be a read error. This chain links TRBV4-1 with TRBJ2-7; TRBD2 is a possible D gene (5 bases). This CDR3 has 14 amino acids. CDR1 and CDR2 from the germline V gene are MGHRA and YSYEKL. This CDR3 reads CVSSPSGGAYEQYF. The CDR3 bases are TGCGTCAGCAGCCCAAGCGGTGGGGCCTACGAGCAGTACTTC.

The chain couples TRBV9 to TRBJ2-7; a possible D gene is TRBD1 (6 bases). The CDR3 is 15 residues long. Germline CDR1 SGDLS, CDR2 YYNGEE. V lost 4 bases and J lost 2, with 16 bases in between. CDR3 amino acids: CASSPSGQAPYEQYF. CDR3 bases: TGTGCCAGCAGCCCCTCGGGACAAGCGCCCTACGAGCAGTACTTC.

Ten or more counts support this clonotype. V gene TRBV18 combines with J gene TRBJ2-1; TRBD2 matches at 8 bases. The CDR3 covers 14 residues. V shed 2 bases and J 5 bases; nucleotides not matched to a gene: 2. Germline loops: CDR1 KGHSH, CDR2 LQKENI. The CDR3 DNA reads as TGTGCCAGCTCACCAACTAGCGGAAACAATGAGCAGTTCTTC. Encoded protein: CASSPTSGNNEQFF.

Comments on this clonotype: Possible read error: a much larger clone is one base away. No conserved phenylalanine or tryptophan is present at the end of the CDR3, so a read error is the likely explanation. Here the CDR3 reads CASSLGQNEQFL. CDR3 coding DNA: TGTGCCAGCAGCCTCGGACAGAATGAGCAGTTCTTG. The V call is TRBV11-2, the J call TRBJ2-1; perhaps TRBD1 as D (6 bases). Trimming took 5 bases from V and 7 from J, leaving 9 bases between them. The CDR3 has 12 amino acids. Germline-derived CDR1 and CDR2 are SGHAT and FQNNGV.

Many counts were recorded for this clonotype. The V and J genes are TRBV3-1 and TRBJ2-1; TRBD1 agrees at 11 bases. The CDR3 runs to 18 residues. The trim removed 4 bases at V and 6 bases at J, leaving 14 bases unmatched. Looked up from germline, CDR1 is LGHDT and CDR2 is YNNKEL (reference sequence). The CDR3 region is CASSPDRGLTTGRNEQFF. CDR3 nucleotides: TGTGCCAGCAGCCCGGACAGGGGGCTCACCACGGGTCGCAATGAGCAGTTCTTC.

This clonotype was found a few times. This may arise from a read error, as a much more abundant clone is one base away. This CDR3 reads CSARGTSGRVGSQETQYF. The CDR3 coding sequence is TGCAGTGCTAGAGGGACTAGCGGGAGAGTTGGCAGCCAAGAGACCCAGTACTTC. The chain employs TRBV20-1 and TRBJ2-1; 13 positions match TRBD2. The DNA matches TRBJ2-5 better at its end, which makes the J call doubtful. Germline V lookup: CDR1 DFQATT, CDR2 SNEGSKA (reference sequence). This CDR3 has 18 amino acids.

The V gene is TRBV6-2 or TRBV6-3, the J gene TRBJ1-5, with D unresolved. This CDR3 region has 16 residues. Per germline, CDR1 MNHEY and CDR2 SVGEGT. V dropped 5 bases and J dropped 1 base, with 15 bases sitting between them. The CDR3 nucleotides read TGTGCCAGCAGTGAAGCGGCCCTCGTAAGCAATCAGCCCCAGCATTTT. Translated, it gives CASSEAALVSNQPQHF.

This clonotype was seen a handful of times. The chain couples TRBV6-1 to TRBJ2-1; D is unresolved. V lost 7 bases, J lost 3 bases, and 13 bases lay in between. Per the germline V gene, CDR1 is MNHNS and CDR2 is SASEGT. The length of the CDR3 is 14 residues. The CDR3 sequence is CASTSDESYNEQFF. The CDR3 DNA follows: TGTGCCAGCACCTCGGACGAGAGCTACAATGAGCAGTTCTTC.

This clonotype was seen repeatedly, ten times or more. The chain combines TRBV12-3 or TRBV12-4 with TRBJ2-1; D may be TRBD2 (6 bases). The ends were cut back, 5 bases at V and 9 bases at J, with 8 bases in the middle. This CDR3 has 11 residues. The CDR3 spells CASSTSIEQFF. CDR3 coding DNA: TGTGCCAGCAGTACTAGCATTGAGCAGTTCTTC.

This clonotype was counted at least ten times. The chain links TRBV12-3 or TRBV12-4 to TRBJ2-2, with D maybe TRBD2 (5 bases). The CDR3 sequence is 14 residues long. Trimming cost V 5 bases and J 5 bases, with 12 bases left between them. The CDR3 coding sequence is TGTGCCAGCAGTCCGACAACTAGGACCGGGGAGCTGTTTTTT. The encoded protein is CASSPTTRTGELFF.

This clonotype was seen at least ten times. The chain couples TRBV7-8 to TRBJ2-3; 11 bases are a match to TRBD2. Trimming took 0 bases from V and 3 from J; bases not matched to a gene: 8. The CDR3 consists of 18 residues. Germline V gene data show CDR1 as SGHVS and CDR2 as FQNEAQ. The CDR3 DNA follows: TGTGCCAGCAGCTTAGCGGGTAGCGGGAGGGCCGGAACAGATACGCAGTATTTT. Amino acids: CASSLAGSGRAGTDTQYF.

About this clonotype: The conserved closing phenylalanine or tryptophan is absent in this CDR3, likely reflecting a read error. The chain has TRBV2 and TRBJ2-5, with D uncertain. The CDR3 is made up of 11 amino acids. Germline-derived CDR1 and CDR2 are SNHLY and FYNNEI. V was pared by 5 bases and J by 7 bases, with 8 bases between. Written as DNA, the CDR3 is TGTGCCAGCAGTACCACCGGGACCCAGTACTCG. Its translation is CASSTTGTQYS.

This clonotype occurred many times. The chain has TRBV24-1 and TRBJ1-1; TRBD1 matches 7 bases. V gave up 3 bases and J gave up 0 bases; unmatched junction bases: 3. Germline CDR1 KGHDR, CDR2 SFDVKD. The CDR3 is made up of 15 amino acids. In DNA, the CDR3 is TGTGCCACCAGTGATGGGACAGCTATGAACACTGAAGCTTTCTTT. Its protein product is CATSDGTAMNTEAFF.

This chain links TRBV11-2 with TRBJ2-1, with TRBD2 as a possible D gene (7 bases). Between the trimmed V and J ends, which lost 3 bases and 6 bases, there was a span of 12 bases. CDR1 is SGHAT and CDR2 is FQNNGV in the germline V gene. The CDR3 extends over 14 amino acids. As DNA, the CDR3 is TGTGCCAGCAGCTTGGGGGGGGGGCGCAATGAGCAGTTCTTC. It encodes CASSLGGGRNEQFF.

This clonotype has ten or more counts. The chain carries TRBV7-2 and TRBJ1-5, with 7 positions matching TRBD1. V gave up 5 bases and J gave up 0 bases; unmatched junction bases: 4. The V gene's germline CDR1 is SGHTA and CDR2 FQGNSA. The CDR3 length is 15 residues. The CDR3 protein is CASSIDRVSNQPQHF. The CDR3 DNA reads as TGTGCCAGCAGCATCGACAGGGTTAGCAATCAGCCCCAGCATTTT.

Ten or more counts support this clonotype. V usage is TRBV27 and J usage is TRBJ1-5, with D hard to call. Germline-derived CDR1 and CDR2 are MNHEY and SMNVEV (reference sequence). The CDR3 sequence is 13 residues long. The V and J ends lost 2 bases and 7 bases respectively, with 9 bases between them. The CDR3 nucleotides are TGTGCCAGCAGTTTAATTAAGGGCCAGCCCCAGCATTTT. Its translation is CASSLIKGQPQHF.

This clonotype was seen a handful of times. This chain connects TRBV29-1 to TRBJ1-3, with 8 bases matching TRBD1. CDR1 and CDR2 (germline): SQVTM, ANQGSEA. With V trimmed by 5 bases and J by 5 bases, 5 bases remained unmatched. The CDR3 has 13 amino acids. DNA for the CDR3: TGCAGCGTTCTCGACAGGGGTCGAAACACCATATATTTT. Protein: CSVLDRGRNTIYF.

This clonotype has a count of ten or more. The CDR3 sequence is CASRGAGESNEQYF. CDR3 nucleotide sequence: TGTGCCAGCAGGGGAGCGGGAGAATCCAACGAGCAGTACTTC. The chain carries TRBV6-2 or TRBV6-3 and TRBJ2-7; 8 bases agree with TRBD2. V shed 6 bases and J 5 bases; nucleotides not matched to a gene: 9. This CDR3 spans 14 amino acids. Per the germline V gene, CDR1 is MNHEY and CDR2 is SVGEGT.

This clonotype was picked up many times. The chain couples TRBV3-1 to TRBJ2-7, with no clear D. The CDR3 is made up of 13 amino acids. Trimming left V 3 bases short and J 4 bases short, with 10 bases between. Germline loops: CDR1 LGHDT, CDR2 YNNKEL (reference sequence). DNA for the CDR3: TGTGCCAGCAGCCAGGACCTAGAGTACGAGCAGTACTTC. It is translated as CASSQDLEYEQYF.

Many counts were recorded for this clonotype. The V call is TRBV10-3, the J call TRBJ2-7; TRBD1 matches at 7 bases. The CDR3 spans 15 residues. The V gene's germline CDR1 is ENHRY and CDR2 SYGVKD. V lost 2 bases to trimming and J lost 1 base; unmatched junction nucleotides: 5. Here the CDR3 DNA reads TGTGCCATCAGTGAGGGTACAGGGGATTCCTACGAGCAGTACTTC. This translates into CAISEGTGDSYEQYF.

This clonotype was detected many times. V gene TRBV7-9 combines with J gene TRBJ1-1; 9 nucleotides align to TRBD1. Germline lookup yields CDR1 SEHNR and CDR2 FQNEAQ (reference sequence). This CDR3 spans 16 amino acids. After removal of 4 bases from V and 3 bases from J, the junction contained 9 bases not matched to a gene. Written as DNA, the CDR3 is TGTGCCAGCAGCTACGACAGGGGGGCAGTCGACACTGAAGCTTTCTTT. Amino acids: CASSYDRGAVDTEAFF.